One and the same sample provided the 32 T cell receptor beta chains below, sequenced in a study of blood T cells in healthy people across ages. PCR was performed a second time for roughly 7 to 12 cycles using a sample-barcoded 5' primer and a J-beta primer mix. TCRdb reanalysed the 5' RACE reads using MiXCR and keeps one entry per CDR3 protein. The table lists 1.5 million to 2 million distinct CDR3 sequences, roughly 43% of them singletons, with under 30% in the top ten. The sequenced sample consisted of blood. The receptors were sampled from a human donor in good health.

This clonotype has a handful of counts. The V and J genes are TRBV4-3 and TRBJ2-1; 11 bases fit TRBD1. V lost 8 bases, J lost 7 bases, and 19 bases stayed unmatched. This CDR3 contains 18 residues. Germline values: CDR1 LGHNA, CDR2 YSLEER. CDR3 DNA sequence: TGCGCCAGCGCCGCCCAGCTCCCGGGACAGGGGGTATCAAATGAGCAGTTCTTC. It codes for CASAAQLPGQGVSNEQFF.

The table lists this clonotype with a few counts. The chain uses TRBV20-1 and TRBJ2-7; perhaps TRBD1 as D (6 bases). CDR1 and CDR2 from the germline V gene are DFQATT and SNEGSKA (reference sequence). V lost 5 bases and J lost 2, with 22 bases in between. The CDR3 totals 16 residues. The CDR3 sequence is CSARPTGTRTTYEQYF. CDR3 nucleotides: TGCAGTGCTCGGCCAACCGGGACACGGACCACCTACGAGCAGTACTTC.

The V gene is TRBV5-1, the J gene TRBJ2-5, with 10 bases identical to TRBD1. V gave up 4 bases and J gave up 4 bases; unmatched junction bases: 7. Germline CDR1 reads SGHRS; CDR2 reads YFSETQ. This CDR3 has 15 residues. The CDR3 spells CASSETGTGVETQYF. The DNA for the CDR3 is TGCGCCAGCAGCGAAACCGGGACAGGGGTAGAGACCCAGTACTTC.

This clonotype has only a few counts. This sequence joins TRBV2 and TRBJ1-2; a weak D match, TRBD1 (5 bases). The CDR3 loop spans 16 amino acids. V was cut by 5 bases and J by 2 bases, with 18 bases left in between. Looked up from germline, CDR1 is SNHLY and CDR2 is FYNNEI. The CDR3 DNA follows: TGTGCCAGCAGTTTATCGCAAGGGGTCACCAACTATGGCTACACCTTC. This gives the protein CASSLSQGVTNYGYTF.

This clonotype was seen a handful of times. The J gene is TRBJ1-6, the V gene TRBV4-1; TRBD1 matches 9 bases. Per the germline V gene, CDR1 is MGHRA and CDR2 is YSYEKL. Trimming cost V 3 bases and J 10 bases; bases outside gene matches: 7. CDR3 length: 15 amino acids. Here the CDR3 DNA reads TGCGCCAGCAGCCAGGAAGACAGGGGGTACTCACCCCTCCACTTT. It encodes CASSQEDRGYSPLHF.

This clonotype was found a few times. The J gene is TRBJ2-5, the V gene TRBV4-1, with 9 bases fitting TRBD1. Germline values: CDR1 MGHRA, CDR2 YSYEKL. This CDR3 spans 16 amino acids. J was trimmed by 3 bases and V by 1 base; bases with no gene match: 6. The CDR3 protein is CASSQGTGTGKETQYF. Written as DNA, the CDR3 is TGCGCCAGCAGCCAAGGAACCGGGACAGGGAAAGAGACCCAGTACTTC.

This clonotype was counted at least ten times. The chain is built from TRBV29-1 and TRBJ2-3; D call uncertain. The CDR3 contains 12 residues. V shed 3 bases and J shed 1 base, with 5 bases lying between them. Germline CDR1 reads SQVTM; CDR2 reads ANQGSEA. CDR3 in amino acids: CSVDQGTDTQYF. CDR3 bases: TGCAGCGTTGACCAAGGCACAGATACGCAGTATTTT.

On this clonotype: An end of the junction differs from the germline gene, which may be a read error. The chain couples TRBV5-1 to TRBJ1-6; D not certain. CDR1 is SGHRS and CDR2 is YFSETQ in the germline V gene. The CDR3 loop spans 16 amino acids. Here the CDR3 reads CASSLGPAENNSPLHF. CDR3 nucleotides: TGCGCCAGCAGCTTGGGGCCTGCGGAAAATAATTCGCCCCTCCACTTT.

The CDR3 DNA reads TGCAGCGGCAGGAACCAGGGTGAAGCTTTCTTT. Translating gives CSGRNQGEAFF. The rearrangement joins TRBV29-1 to TRBJ1-1; D possibly corresponds to TRBD1 (5 bases). The CDR3 contains 11 residues. Trimming pared 7 bases from V and 7 bases from J, leaving 13 bases between. CDR1 and CDR2 (germline): SQVTM, ANQGSEA.

V is TRBV4-1 and J is TRBJ2-3; 7 bases map to TRBD1. The V segment lost 11 bases and the J segment 3 bases; nucleotides outside the gene matches: 14. The CDR3 length is 15 residues. In germline, CDR1 is MGHRA, CDR2 YSYEKL. The CDR3 is CAGNQVFRGTDTQYF. The CDR3 nucleotides are TGCGCCGGCAACCAGGTCTTCAGGGGGACAGATACGCAGTATTTT.

The chain combines TRBV7-9 with TRBJ1-2, with D possibly matching TRBD1 (6 bases). CDR1 and CDR2 from the germline V gene are SEHNR and FQNEAQ (reference sequence). Trimming stripped 4 bases from V and 12 bases from J, with 21 bases between. This CDR3 has 14 residues. CDR3 in amino acids: CASSSYLHVGGDTF. Here the CDR3 DNA reads TGTGCCAGCAGCTCCTACCTCCACGTAGGGGGAGACACCTTC.

This clonotype has a count of ten or more. V is TRBV20-1 and J is TRBJ2-1; tentative D call: TRBD1 (6 bases). This CDR3 region has 15 residues. The V and J ends lost 4 bases and 3 bases respectively, with 16 bases between them. CDR1 and CDR2 from the germline V gene are DFQATT and SNEGSKA (reference sequence). CDR3: CSATPDRNIYNEQFF. The CDR3 nucleotides read TGCAGTGCTACGCCGGACAGAAACATCTACAATGAGCAGTTCTTC.

Turning to this clonotype: A much larger clone lies one base from this, so it may be a read error. V usage is TRBV7-9 and J usage is TRBJ2-3; unclear D gene. CDR1 is SEHNR and CDR2 is FQNEAQ in the germline V gene (reference sequence). The CDR3 runs to 18 residues. The CDR3 sequence is CAGSLGPLSRFQSDTQYF. The CDR3, as DNA: TGTGCCGGCAGCTTAGGCCCACTCAGCAGGTTTCAATCAGATACGCAGTATTTT.

The chain combines TRBV4-3 with TRBJ1-2, with 7 bases lining up with TRBD1. This CDR3 is 15 amino acids long. Germline loops: CDR1 LGHNA, CDR2 YSLEER. Germline trimming cut 0 bases from V and 8 bases from J; bases unmatched to any gene: 9. The CDR3, as DNA: TGCGCCAGCAGCCAAGAGAACAGGGGCAGGAGGGGCTACACCTTC. Its translation: CASSQENRGRRGYTF.

This chain links TRBV20-1 with TRBJ2-7, with unresolved D. The V and J ends lost 3 bases and 0 bases respectively, with 15 bases between them. Germline lookup yields CDR1 DFQATT and CDR2 SNEGSKA (reference sequence). The CDR3 contains 15 residues. CDR3 in DNA: TGCAGTGCTAGTAGGTATCCGGGCTCCTCCTACGAGCAGTACTTC. Its translation is CSASRYPGSSYEQYF.

This clonotype has only a few counts. V usage is TRBV2 and J usage is TRBJ1-2; D not resolved. The CDR3 is made up of 13 amino acids. Germline V gene sequence: CDR1 SNHLY, CDR2 FYNNEI. V lost 5 bases and J lost 5, with 12 bases in between. The CDR3: CASSPGPIYGYTF. The CDR3 nucleotides read TGTGCCAGCAGTCCCGGACCTATATATGGCTACACCTTC.

The table lists this clonotype with a few counts. V gene TRBV29-1 combines with J gene TRBJ2-3; D not resolved. The CDR3 is 13 amino acids. V dropped 6 bases and J dropped 5 bases, with 15 bases sitting between them. The V gene's germline CDR1 is SQVTM and CDR2 ANQGSEA. CDR3 sequence: CSVAMQRGDTQYF. In DNA form, the CDR3 reads TGCAGCGTCGCGATGCAACGAGGAGATACGCAGTATTTT.

This clonotype has a handful of counts. The rearrangement links TRBV28 to TRBJ2-7; 7 bases fit TRBD1. Germline-derived CDR1 and CDR2 are MDHEN and SYDVKM. The J segment lost 4 bases and the V segment lost 5 bases, leaving 11 bases of the junction unmatched. The CDR3 has 15 amino acids. The CDR3 bases are TGTGCCAGCAGTACAGACAGGGAATCGGTTTACGAGCAGTACTTC. This codes for CASSTDRESVYEQYF.

About this clonotype: One end of the junction is discordant with germline, which a read error may explain. The chain couples TRBV2 to TRBJ1-4; no clear D. CDR3 length equals 14 residues. The germline V gene encodes CDR1 SNHLY and CDR2 FYNNEI. Written as DNA, the CDR3 is TGTGCCAGCAGTAGTAAGTTTAGGAATGAAAAACCGTTTTTT. Its protein product is CASSSKFRNEKPFF. The full variable domain, its missing parts supplied by reference TRBV2 and TRBJ1-4, is EPEVTQTPSHQVTQMGQEVILRCVPISNHLYFYWYRQILGQKVEFLVSFYNNEISEKSEIFDDQFSVERPDGSNFTLKIRSTKLEDSAMYFCASSSKFRNEKPFFGSGTQLSVL.

This clonotype was found a few times. This chain links TRBV3-1 with TRBJ1-5, with no clear D. The CDR3 consists of 15 residues. V lost 3 bases and J lost 1, with 10 bases in between. CDR1 LGHDT and CDR2 YNNKEL come from the germline V gene (reference sequence). The CDR3 reads CASSQAAGSNQPQHF. CDR3 nucleotides: TGTGCCAGCAGCCAGGCGGCAGGAAGCAATCAGCCCCAGCATTTT.

The CDR3 spells CSAMALGLAEAFF. As DNA, the CDR3 is TGCAGTGCTATGGCCCTCGGGCTCGCTGAAGCTTTCTTT. The chain carries TRBV20-1 and TRBJ1-1; D is ambiguous. Per the germline V gene, CDR1 is DFQATT and CDR2 is SNEGSKA (reference sequence). The V end was cut by 4 bases, the J end by 6 bases, with 15 bases between. The CDR3 covers 13 residues.

The J gene is TRBJ2-4, the V gene TRBV7-2, with D possibly matching TRBD2 (6 bases). The J call is in doubt because the DNA end fits TRBJ2-7 better. Germline values: CDR1 SGHTA, CDR2 FQGNSA. The CDR3 totals 14 residues. The CDR3 DNA reads as TGTGCCAGCAGCCCACAGACGGGGGCCTACGAGCAGTACTTC. It codes for CASSPQTGAYEQYF.

This clonotype has just one count. The CDR3 sequence is CASTSAYYGYTF. The CDR3 DNA follows: TGTGCCAGTACATCCGCTTACTATGGCTACACCTTC. The rearrangement uses TRBV19 and TRBJ1-2; D uncertain. Germline values: CDR1 LNHDA, CDR2 SQIVND (reference sequence). Trimming left V 7 bases short and J 3 bases short, with 9 bases between. This CDR3 is 12 amino acids long.

The chain combines TRBV10-3 with TRBJ1-4; D is unresolved. Per germline, CDR1 ENHRY and CDR2 SYGVKD. V lost 2 bases and J lost 8, with 9 bases in between. The CDR3 contains 13 residues. The CDR3: CAISEPNGEKLFF. The CDR3 region has the DNA TGTGCCATCAGTGAGCCAAACGGGGAAAAACTGTTTTTT.

The chain is built from TRBV20-1 and TRBJ2-5, with TRBD1 identical over 10 bases. CDR3 size: 14 residues. V dropped 6 bases and J dropped 4; count of bases not matched to a gene: 8. The V gene's germline CDR1 is DFQATT and CDR2 SNEGSKA (reference sequence). In DNA, the CDR3 is TGCAGTGCCGAAGGGGACAGGGGTGGAGAGACCCAGTACTTC. Its protein product is CSAEGDRGGETQYF.

This clonotype appeared a few times. This chain links TRBV6-2 or TRBV6-3 with TRBJ1-4; D unresolved. The CDR3 has 17 residues. The V end lost 3 bases, the J end lost 8 bases, and 22 bases lay between the germline ends. Germline assignment: CDR1 MNHEY and CDR2 SVGEGT. CDR3 nucleotide sequence: TGTGCCAGCAGTTATGAATTTGTGAAGGTATTTGAAGAAAAACTGTTTTTT. This translates into CASSYEFVKVFEEKLFF.

The table lists this clonotype with a few counts. The rearrangement joins TRBV10-3 to TRBJ1-5; D gene ambiguous. The CDR3 is made up of 14 amino acids. Looked up from germline, CDR1 is ENHRY and CDR2 is SYGVKD. V was pared by 3 bases and J by 2 bases, with 8 bases between. The CDR3 DNA reads TGTGCCATCAGTGAACTGGGCGGCAATCAGCCCCAGCATTTT. It encodes CAISELGGNQPQHF.

This chain links TRBV9 with TRBJ1-4, with a tentative D call TRBD1 (5 bases). This CDR3 is 16 amino acids long. Germline CDR1 and CDR2: SGDLS and YYNGEE. Trimming removed 4 bases at V and 8 bases at J, with 21 bases between. The CDR3 spells CASSPLGPRRSEKLFF. CDR3 sequence (DNA): TGTGCCAGCAGCCCCCTGGGACCTCGACGGTCCGAAAAACTGTTTTTT. Full variable domain (missing parts from reference TRBV9 and TRBJ1-4): DSGVTQTPKHLITATGQRVTLRCSPRSGDLSVYWYQQSLDQGLQFLIQYYNGEERAKGNILERFSAQQFPDLHSELNLSSLELGDSALYFCASSPLGPRRSEKLFFGSGTQLSVL.

This chain connects TRBV6-6 to TRBJ1-5, with D hard to call. V lost 6 bases and J lost 8, with 17 bases in between. Per the germline V gene, CDR1 is MNHNY and CDR2 is SVGAGI (reference sequence). The CDR3 sequence is 14 residues long. The CDR3 nucleotides are TGTGCCAGCAGACAAACCGGTATAATGGAGCCCCAGCATTTT. As protein: CASRQTGIMEPQHF.

The rearrangement links TRBV7-8 to TRBJ1-5; perhaps TRBD1 as D (5 bases). Trimming took 2 bases from V and 6 from J, leaving 14 bases between them. This CDR3 is built from 15 residues. Looked up from germline, CDR1 is SGHVS and CDR2 is FQNEAQ. CDR3 coding DNA: TGTGCCAGCAGCTTAATGGGCAGGGATTTTCAGCCCCAGCATTTT. Its translation is CASSLMGRDFQPQHF.

The chain carries TRBV3-1 and TRBJ2-7, with 8 nucleotides matching TRBD2. The CDR3 has 12 amino acids. Germline V lookup: CDR1 LGHDT, CDR2 YNNKEL (reference sequence). J gave up 3 bases and V 8 bases, and 3 bases lay outside the gene matches. Here the CDR3 reads CASGAGGYEQYF. The CDR3 DNA reads as TGTGCCAGCGGTGCGGGGGGCTACGAGCAGTACTTC.

This clonotype was detected ten times or more. V usage is TRBV15 and J usage is TRBJ2-7; the D gene could be TRBD1 or TRBD2 (7 bases each). This CDR3 has 16 amino acids. Looked up from germline, CDR1 is LNHNV and CDR2 is YYDKDF (reference sequence). The ends were cut back, 3 bases at V and 0 bases at J, with 15 bases in the middle. The CDR3 spells CATSRGGTDYSYEQYF. As DNA, the CDR3 is TGTGCCACCAGCAGGGGAGGGACAGACTACTCCTACGAGCAGTACTTC.